A selection of T cell receptor beta chains follows, all from one sample in a study of regulatory T cells in long-lasting Graves disease. TCRdb reanalysed the multiplex PCR reads using MiXCR and keeps one entry per CDR3 protein. The sample contains about 220,000 distinct CDR3 sequences, roughly a fifth of which appear only once. This sample was also put to use in a study of T cells in Graves' hyperthyroidism and ophthalmopathy.

Sequencing used peripheral blood mononuclear cells (PBMCs), obtained at new diagnosis, from a patient treated with antithyroid drugs. The receptors stem from a woman aged 25 to 45 with Graves disease. Both conserved end residues are part of each CDR3. A D gene is named only where the DNA matches it firmly. The size entry is marked missing in some rows and otherwise reads once, few, many or a size class.

V: TRBV9
size: many
D: TRBD1
J: TRBJ1-3
CDR3: CASSVEDRGNTIYF
DNA: TGTGCCAGCAGCGTCGAGGACAGGGGAAACACCATATATTTT

V: TRBV5-4
size: many
D: TRBD1
J: TRBJ1-4
CDR3: CASSLKGQLEKLFF
DNA: TGTGCCAGCAGCTTGAAGGGACAGCTAGAAAAACTGTTTTTT

V: TRBV12-3/TRBV12-4
size: many
D: .
J: TRBJ2-1
CDR3: CASSPPSGRASYNEQFF
DNA: TGTGCCAGCAGTCCCCCCTCAGGAAGAGCCTCCTACAATGAGCAGTTCTTC

V: TRBV19
size: many
D: .
J: TRBJ2-5
CDR3: CASRRGQQETQYF
DNA: TGTGCCAGCAGGAGGGGACAGCAAGAGACCCAGTACTTC

V: TRBV28
size: many
D: .
J: TRBJ1-1
CDR3: CASSIQREAFF
DNA: TGTGCCAGCAGTATCCAAAGAGAAGCTTTCTTT

V: TRBV9
size: .
D: .
J: TRBJ1-4
CDR3: CASSVWGSPNEKLFF
DNA: TGTGCCAGCAGCGTATGGGGCAGCCCAAATGAAAAACTGTTTTTT

V: TRBV6-5
size: many
D: TRBD1
J: TRBJ1-2
CDR3: CASSYGQGVSGYTF
DNA: TGTGCCAGCAGTTACGGACAGGGGGTGTCAGGCTACACCTTC

V: TRBV11-2
size: many
D: .
J: TRBJ2-2
CDR3: CASSKSGGANTGELFF
DNA: TGTGCCAGCAGCAAATCTGGCGGCGCGAACACCGGGGAGCTGTTTTTT

V: TRBV3-1
size: many
D: TRBD1
J: TRBJ1-2
CDR3: CASSQEGTGLAYGYTF
DNA: TGTGCCAGCAGCCAAGAGGGGACAGGGTTGGCCTATGGCTACACCTTC

V: TRBV11-1
size: .
D: TRBD1
J: TRBJ1-1
CDR3: CASRWGQMNTEAFF
DNA: TGTGCCAGCAGGTGGGGACAGATGAACACTGAAGCTTTCTTT